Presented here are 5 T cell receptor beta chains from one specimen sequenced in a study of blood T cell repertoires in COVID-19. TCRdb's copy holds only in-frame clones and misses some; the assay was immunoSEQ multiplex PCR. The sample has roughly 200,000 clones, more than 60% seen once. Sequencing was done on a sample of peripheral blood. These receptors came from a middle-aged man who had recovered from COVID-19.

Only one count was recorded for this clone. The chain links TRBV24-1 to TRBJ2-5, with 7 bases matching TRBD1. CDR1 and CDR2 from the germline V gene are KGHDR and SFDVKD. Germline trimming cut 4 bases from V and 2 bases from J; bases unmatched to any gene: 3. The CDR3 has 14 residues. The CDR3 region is CATSETGQQETQYF. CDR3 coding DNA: TGTGCCACCAGTGAAACGGGACAGCAAGAGACCCAGTACTTC.

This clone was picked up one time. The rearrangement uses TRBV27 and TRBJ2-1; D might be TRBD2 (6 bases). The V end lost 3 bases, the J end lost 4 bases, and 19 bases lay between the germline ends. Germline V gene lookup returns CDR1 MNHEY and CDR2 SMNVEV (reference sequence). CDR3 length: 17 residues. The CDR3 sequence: CASSFGTYGGEYNEQFF. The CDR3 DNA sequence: TGTGCCAGCAGTTTTGGGACCTACGGGGGAGAGTACAATGAGCAGTTCTTC.

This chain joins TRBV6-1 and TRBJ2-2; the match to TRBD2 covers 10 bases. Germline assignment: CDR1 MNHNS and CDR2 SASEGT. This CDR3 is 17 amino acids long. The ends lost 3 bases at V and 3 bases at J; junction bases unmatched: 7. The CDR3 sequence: CASSETQAGGYTGELFF. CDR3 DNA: TGTGCCAGCAGTGAGACGCAAGCGGGAGGGTACACCGGGGAGCTGTTTTTT.

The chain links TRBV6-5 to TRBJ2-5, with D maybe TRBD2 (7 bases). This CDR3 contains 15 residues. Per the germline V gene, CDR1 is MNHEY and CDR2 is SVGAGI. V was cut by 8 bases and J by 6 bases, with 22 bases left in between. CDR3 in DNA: TGTGCCAGCTCTGAGGGGGGGGCGATTAGAAAGACCCAGTACTTC. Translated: CASSEGGAIRKTQYF.

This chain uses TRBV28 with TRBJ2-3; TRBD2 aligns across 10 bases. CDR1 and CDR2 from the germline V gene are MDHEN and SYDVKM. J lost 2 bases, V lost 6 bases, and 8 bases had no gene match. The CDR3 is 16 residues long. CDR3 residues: CASSKIAGGNTDTQYF. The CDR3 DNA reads TGTGCCAGCAGCAAAATAGCGGGAGGAAACACAGATACGCAGTATTTT.